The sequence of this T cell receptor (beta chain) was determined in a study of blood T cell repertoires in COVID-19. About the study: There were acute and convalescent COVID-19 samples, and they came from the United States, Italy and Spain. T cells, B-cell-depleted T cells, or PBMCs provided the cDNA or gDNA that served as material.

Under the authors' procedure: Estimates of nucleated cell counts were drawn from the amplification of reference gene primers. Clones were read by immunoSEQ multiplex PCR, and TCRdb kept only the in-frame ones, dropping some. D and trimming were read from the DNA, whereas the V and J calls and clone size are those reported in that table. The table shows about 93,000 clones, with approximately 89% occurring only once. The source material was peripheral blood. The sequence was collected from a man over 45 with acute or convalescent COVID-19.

DNA of the CDR3: TGTGCCAGCAGCCAAGTGAGCGGGAGGGGTGAGCAGTTCTTC. It specifies CASSQVSGRGEQFF. This chain connects TRBV14 to TRBJ2-1; the match to TRBD2 covers 10 bases. V shed 1 base and J 9 bases; nucleotides not matched to a gene: 3. Germline CDR1 and CDR2: SGHDN and FVKESK. This CDR3 has 14 amino acids.